The 8 T cell receptor beta chains below were found in one sample sequenced in a study of blood T cell repertoires in COVID-19. Some clones are missing from TCRdb's copy, which holds only in-frame ones; the method was immunoSEQ multiplex PCR. Counted here are some 170,000 clones, around 84% occurring once; the ten biggest clones make up 13% to 15%. Material: PBMCs or T cells enriched from blood (not recorded which). Receptors originate from a man in his fifties who had recovered from COVID-19.

This chain uses TRBV9 with TRBJ2-3, with D hard to call. The CDR3 spans 15 residues. Per the germline V gene, CDR1 is SGDLS and CDR2 is YYNGEE. V was trimmed by 0 bases and J by 4 bases, leaving 12 bases between them. The CDR3 sequence: CASSVVSSWADTQYF. Here the CDR3 DNA reads TGTGCCAGCAGCGTAGTGTCTAGTTGGGCAGATACGCAGTATTTT.

V usage is TRBV18 and J usage is TRBJ1-1; D not resolved. Trimming stripped 1 base from V and 4 bases from J, with 13 bases between. The CDR3 length is 15 residues. Per germline, CDR1 KGHSH and CDR2 LQKENI. The CDR3 DNA reads as TGTGCCAGCTCACCACGGGAGGGAATAGGCACTGAAGCTTTCTTT. Its translation is CASSPREGIGTEAFF. Using reference TRBV18 and TRBJ1-1 for the parts outside the CDR3, the full variable domain is NAGVMQNPRHLVRRRGQEARLRCSPMKGHSHVYWYRQLPEEGLKFMVYLQKENIIDESGMPKERFSAEFPKEGPSILRIQQVVRGDSAAYFCASSPREGIGTEAFFGQGTRLTVV.

The rearrangement uses TRBV4-1 and TRBJ1-4; TRBD1 might be the D (6 bases). The CDR3 extends over 15 amino acids. Trimming pared 1 base from V and 7 bases from J, leaving 13 bases between. CDR1 is MGHRA, CDR2 YSYEKL, per germline. The CDR3 DNA follows: TGCGCCAGCAGCCAAGGTTCTACAGGGAGTGAAAAACTGTTTTTT. This translates into CASSQGSTGSEKLFF.

V gene TRBV5-4 combines with J gene TRBJ1-2; no clear D. This CDR3 region has 13 residues. The V gene lost 3 bases and the J gene lost 2 bases, with 8 bases spanning the gap. Looked up from germline, CDR1 is SGHNT and CDR2 is YYREEE (reference sequence). The CDR3: CASSSQQNYGYTF. In DNA form, the CDR3 reads TGTGCCAGCAGCTCCCAACAAAACTATGGCTACACCTTC.

The chain links TRBV15 to TRBJ2-2; TRBD1 is a possible D gene (6 bases). The V end lost 5 bases, the J end lost 0 bases, and 13 bases lay between the germline ends. Germline CDR1 is LNHNV and CDR2 is YYDKDF (reference sequence). The CDR3 runs 16 residues. The CDR3 spells CATSVHRDANTGELFF. The CDR3 DNA follows: TGTGCCACCAGCGTCCACAGGGATGCGAACACCGGGGAGCTGTTTTTT.

CDR3: CAINPTGKHGYTF. The DNA for the CDR3 is TGTGCCATCAACCCCACAGGGAAGCATGGCTACACCTTC. The chain carries TRBV10-3 and TRBJ1-2, with D tentatively TRBD1 (6 bases). This CDR3 region has 13 residues. V dropped 7 bases and J dropped 6 bases, with 15 bases sitting between them. From germline, CDR1 is ENHRY and CDR2 SYGVKD.

This chain links TRBV3-1 (or the pseudogene TRBV3-2) with TRBJ1-1; TRBD1 might be the D (6 bases). There are 14 residues in the CDR3. Germline V gene data show CDR1 as LGHDT and CDR2 as YNNKEL (reference sequence). V dropped 6 bases and J dropped 9 bases, with 20 bases sitting between them. CDR3 bases: TGTGCCAGCAGTAATGACAGGCTTCCCCGGCAAGCTTTCTTT. Translation: CASSNDRLPRQAFF.

This chain uses TRBV4-1 with TRBJ2-7; TRBD1 is a possible D gene (5 bases). The CDR3 has 14 residues. V was cut by 4 bases and J by 6 bases, with 16 bases left in between. Germline V CDR1 and CDR2: MGHRA, YSYEKL. The CDR3 DNA reads TGCGCCAGCAGCCCCGGACATAGGATGGGCGAGCAGTACTTC. It translates to CASSPGHRMGEQYF.